This TCR beta chain came from a study of blood T cell repertoires in COVID-19 (dated by TCRdb to 2020 to 2021). Turning to the overall study: Samples covering the acute and convalescent phases of COVID-19 were provided by collaborators in the United States, Italy and Spain. The material from the prospective study consisted of cDNA or gDNA derived from T cells, B-cell-depleted T cells, or PBMCs. Subjects who had been exposed to COVID-19, were actively infected with it, or had recovered from it provided the deeply sampled blood TCRbeta repertoires that made up the dataset. The repertoires were released in a freely available public database meant as a resource for research on the immune response to SARS-CoV-2. The samples were drawn from two sources: the first 160 participants of the ongoing ImmuneRACE study, and approximately 1,300 subjects contributed by 6 global collaborators. Sample metadata almost always included a de-identified subject ID, COVID-19 status, age in years and sex. Where HLA class I and class II types were available, the types were taken from metadata supplied by the sample provider, not from assay-based typing. On the study overall, not on this receptor specifically: Clinical and demographic metadata were provided uncurated, with the amount varying by source and participant.

The germline V gene supplies CDR1 MNHEY and CDR2 SVGAGI. The CDR3 holds 15 amino acids from the cysteine to the phenylalanine. Here the CDR3 DNA is all that survives: 45 bases in frame from base 1. V is reduced by 2 bases and J by 1 base, leaving a spacing of 12 bases between them. TCRbeta CDR3 regions were amplified from genomic DNA by means of the immunoSEQ Assay, a bias-controlled multiplex PCR. In the source study's methods: Within the assay, amplification of reference gene primers was used to estimate how many nucleated cells each sample contained. To quantify the absolute abundance of each unique TCRbeta CDR3 rearrangement, sequence reads were collapsed and filtered. For each sample, productive Simpson clonality was calculated as the square root of Simpson's diversity index across productive rearrangements. TCRdb took over this immuneACCESS table, retaining in-frame rearrangements with V and J assigned. Such tables are incomplete; in checked studies, under half of the missing clones stem from an unresolved V gene, and the remainder is unexplained. V, J and clone size reflect that table, while D and trimming were determined from the DNA. The sample table lists over 120,000 clones, about 85% of them with a count of one. Roughly 5.2% of the sample comes from the top ten.

One collaborating source in Seattle enrolled patients while the patients were actively infected and followed the patients over time throughout the course of disease. Collaborating institutions collected whole blood in K2EDTA tubes following their own protocols. For TCRbeta analysis, collaborators shipped samples in one of three forms: frozen whole blood, isolated PBMCs, or DNA extracted from either of those sample types. In this sample, this clone turned up once. There is no known antigen for this receptor. Base quality data are lacking; no much larger clone is found one base away. This chain joins TRBV6-5 to TRBJ2-7, with the D gene not clear enough to name. Material: peripheral blood. The clonotype comes from an older woman with COVID-19, enrolled during active disease. Here the CDR3 is given as CASSYRPGLSYEQYF. The bases are TGTGCCAGCAGTTACCGGCCAGGTCTATCCTACGAGCAGTACTTC.